These 2 T cell receptor beta chains came from one sample sequenced in a study of cytomegalovirus exposure and HLA in healthy donors. A multiplex PCR was run with 60 Vbeta primers and 13 Jbeta primers. Measured with immunoSEQ multiplex PCR; TCRdb has only the in-frame clones, and not every one. The data show hundreds of thousands of clones, with 85% to 90% seen just once and approximately 1% held by the top ten. The specimen sequenced was PBMCs. The receptors come from a woman aged 18-35 years in good health and CMV-seronegative.

This chain connects TRBV2 to TRBJ2-1, with 7 bases identical to TRBD1. The CDR3 is made up of 19 amino acids. The germline gives CDR1 SNHLY, CDR2 FYNNEI. V shed 3 bases, J shed 0 bases, and the junction held 14 bases outside the gene matches. In DNA form, the CDR3 reads TGTGCCAGCAGTGAGAGTGGACAGGTAAAAACGGGCTCCTACAATGAGCAGTTCTTC. As protein: CASSESGQVKTGSYNEQFF.

The V gene is TRBV7-2, the J gene TRBJ1-1; perhaps TRBD1 as D (5 bases). Germline-derived CDR1 and CDR2 are SGHTA and FQGNSA. The CDR3 sequence is 13 residues long. Trimming removed 0 bases at V and 8 bases at J, with 10 bases between. For the CDR3, the DNA is TGTGCCAGCAGCTTAGCGCGTGACAGAGAAGCTTTCTTT. Its protein is CASSLARDREAFF.